The subject of this entry is one T cell receptor (beta chain). TCRdb keeps only in-frame clones here, not all; method: immunoSEQ multiplex PCR. The profile shows 250,000 to 350,000 clones, roughly 87% of them singletons. This entry is derived from a study of blood T cell repertoires in COVID-19. The CDR3 is 14 residues long. Germline assignment: CDR1 SGHVS and CDR2 FNYEAQ. Trimming took off 5 bases at V and 0 bases at J, with 8 bases between the two ends. This chain links TRBV7-6 with TRBJ1-5, with D unresolved. The sample comprised peripheral blood. The sequence was obtained from a man aged 18 to 29 with active or convalescent COVID-19. CDR3: CASSPRGSNQPQHF. CDR3 nucleotides: TGTGCCAGCAGCCCCCGGGGTAGCAATCAGCCCCAGCATTTT.